Below, 22 T cell receptor beta chains from the same sample are listed, as sequenced in a study of blood T cells in healthy people across ages. A J-beta primer mix and a sample-barcoded 5' primer were used in a second PCR of about 7 to 12 cycles. Via MiXCR, TCRdb re-called the 5' RACE reads, giving one row per CDR3 protein. The sample gives roughly 900,000 distinct CDR3 sequences, 40% to 60% of which show up once; 13% is in the top ten. The sample comprised blood. These receptors all stem from a man younger than 40 in good health.

In DNA form, the CDR3 reads TGTGCCAGCACCTGGACTAGCGGGGACGGAGAGACCCAGTACTTC. Translation: CASTWTSGDGETQYF. V usage is TRBV6-5 and J usage is TRBJ2-5; TRBD2 agrees at 12 bases. Losses at the gene ends were 7 bases for V and 4 bases for J; bases not matched to a gene: 7. The CDR3 covers 15 residues. Germline V gives CDR1 MNHEY, CDR2 SVGAGI.

In this sample, this clonotype turned up once. Here the CDR3 reads CASSFDARQGGYEQYF. The CDR3 bases are TGTGCCAGCAGTTTCGATGCCCGACAGGGAGGCTACGAGCAGTACTTC. The rearrangement uses TRBV6-2 or TRBV6-3 and TRBJ2-7; D possibly corresponds to TRBD1 (7 bases). This CDR3 contains 16 residues. V lost 4 bases to trimming and J lost 3 bases, with 19 bases between them. Germline CDR1 and CDR2: MNHEY and SVGEGT.

The chain couples TRBV27 to TRBJ2-7; TRBD1 might be the D (6 bases). The germline CDR1 and CDR2 sequences are MNHEY and SMNVEV (reference sequence). The V gene lost 4 bases and the J gene lost 7 bases, with 11 bases spanning the gap. This CDR3 contains 12 residues. CDR3 DNA: TGTGCCAGCAGTTCCCAACAGGGAGAGCAGTACTTC. Translation: CASSSQQGEQYF.

In this sample, this clonotype turned up a few times. CDR3 amino acids: CASRIRGPSSYNEQFF. CDR3 nucleotide sequence: TGTGCCAGCAGGATCAGAGGGCCCAGCTCCTACAATGAGCAGTTCTTC. The gene calls are TRBV2 and TRBJ2-1; weak D call: TRBD2 (5 bases). CDR3 length: 16 amino acids. Per germline, CDR1 SNHLY and CDR2 FYNNEI. The V end lost 6 bases, the J end lost 0 bases, and 15 bases lay between the germline ends.

Here the CDR3 DNA reads TGCGCCAGCAGCCCCGGACAGGGTCCCCAAGAGACCCAGTACTTC. Protein: CASSPGQGPQETQYF. The chain combines TRBV5-1 with TRBJ2-5; 8 bases are shared with TRBD1. V trimming: 4 bases; J trimming: 1 base; junction bases outside the gene matches: 6. The CDR3 loop spans 15 amino acids. The germline gives CDR1 SGHRS, CDR2 YFSETQ.

The rearrangement links TRBV10-3 to TRBJ2-7; weak D call: TRBD2 (5 bases). Germline V gene sequence: CDR1 ENHRY, CDR2 SYGVKD. The CDR3 runs 15 residues. V gave up 7 bases and J gave up 3 bases, with 19 bases separating them. The chain's CDR3 is CAITNQAVTVYEQYF. DNA of the CDR3: TGTGCCATCACAAACCAAGCGGTAACGGTCTACGAGCAGTACTTC.

This clonotype was seen a single time. The chain has TRBV4-2 and TRBJ1-6; TRBD1 is a possible D gene (6 bases). V was shortened by 0 bases and J by 6 bases, with 9 bases between the two germline ends. This CDR3 is 15 amino acids long. Germline CDR1 LGHNA, CDR2 YNFKEQ. CDR3 DNA sequence: TGTGCCAGCAGCCAAGAGGGGACACGTAATTCACCCCTCCACTTT. Its protein is CASSQEGTRNSPLHF.

As to this clonotype: Since a much larger clone is just one base distant, this may be a read error. The gene calls are TRBV11-2 and TRBJ2-7; D not certain. This CDR3 is 15 amino acids long. V was cut by 3 bases and J by 7 bases, with 19 bases left in between. In germline, CDR1 is SGHAT, CDR2 FQNNGV. The CDR3 DNA reads as TGTGCCAGCAGCTTGGACGGTCGTACCTACAATGAGCAGTACTTC. Translating it yields CASSLDGRTYNEQYF. The full variable domain, rest sourced from reference TRBV11-2 and TRBJ2-7, is EAGVAQSPRYKIIEKRQSVAFWCNPISGHATLYWYQQILGQGPKLLIQFQNNGVVDDSQLPKDRFSAERLKGVDSTLKIQPAKLEDSAVYLCASSLDGRTYNEQYFGPGTRLTVT.

This clonotype came up a few times. This chain connects TRBV5-1 to TRBJ1-1, with TRBD1 matching over 8 bases. V trimming: 0 bases; J trimming: 0 bases; junction bases outside the gene matches: 4. The CDR3 is made up of 16 amino acids. The germline gives CDR1 SGHRS, CDR2 YFSETQ. CDR3: CASSLDWTGLNTEAFF. DNA of the CDR3: TGCGCCAGCAGCTTGGACTGGACAGGGCTGAACACTGAAGCTTTCTTT.

The rearrangement joins TRBV12-3 or TRBV12-4 to TRBJ2-1, with TRBD2 matching over 9 bases. The CDR3 loop spans 18 amino acids. With V trimmed by 1 base and J by 0 bases, 7 bases remained unmatched. The CDR3 DNA reads TGTGCCAGCAGTTTAGGACCCGCGGGGGGGTTCTCCTACAATGAGCAGTTCTTC. Protein product: CASSLGPAGGFSYNEQFF.

The chain uses TRBV6-5 and TRBJ1-2; D gene unclear. Trimming removed 4 bases at V and 8 bases at J, with 11 bases between. Germline V gives CDR1 MNHEY, CDR2 SVGAGI. The CDR3 loop spans 12 amino acids. The CDR3 sequence is CASSSGSLGYTF. DNA for the CDR3: TGTGCCAGCAGTTCTGGGAGCTTAGGCTACACCTTC.

This chain connects TRBV4-3 to TRBJ2-5, with 9 bases aligning to TRBD2. CDR3 length equals 18 residues. The germline CDR1 and CDR2 sequences are LGHNA and YSLEER. After removal of 1 base from V and 6 bases from J, the junction contained 15 bases not matched to a gene. CDR3 coding DNA: TGCGCCAGCAGCCAAGTAGGGACAGACGGACTAGCGAGACAGACCCAGTACTTC. Translated: CASSQVGTDGLARQTQYF.

This chain joins TRBV7-2 and TRBJ2-6; D ambiguous. The CDR3 runs 17 residues. Trimming took off 5 bases at V and 0 bases at J, with 14 bases between the two ends. The germline gives CDR1 SGHTA, CDR2 FQGNSA. The CDR3 sequence: CASSPSFRSSGANVLTF. The CDR3 bases are TGTGCCAGCAGCCCCTCCTTCAGGTCCTCTGGGGCCAACGTCCTGACTTTC.

This clonotype was recorded at least ten times. This chain uses TRBV12-3 or TRBV12-4 with TRBJ2-5, with 12 bases aligning to TRBD1. The CDR3 runs 17 residues. V lost 3 bases, J lost 6 bases, and 11 bases stayed unmatched. The CDR3 nucleotides are TGTGCCAGCAGTTTGGTAACCGGGACAGGGGGCGGAAAGACCCAGTACTTC. Amino acid sequence: CASSLVTGTGGGKTQYF.

This clonotype was counted between two and nine times. The rearrangement links TRBV7-2 to TRBJ1-2; 8 bases align to TRBD1. The germline CDR1 and CDR2 sequences are SGHTA and FQGNSA. V was clipped by 4 bases and J by 1 base; unmatched bases: 5. The CDR3 spans 15 residues. The CDR3 sequence: CASSYTGGHNYGYTF. CDR3 sequence (DNA): TGTGCCAGCAGCTACACAGGGGGGCATAACTATGGCTACACCTTC.

The rearrangement uses TRBV29-1 and TRBJ2-7, with 12 bases matching TRBD2. This CDR3 contains 13 residues. Looked up from germline, CDR1 is SQVTM and CDR2 is ANQGSEA. J lost 1 base, V lost 7 bases, and 2 bases had no gene match. DNA for the CDR3: TGCAGCGGAACTAGCGGGGGGTCCTACGAGCAGTACTTC. Translated: CSGTSGGSYEQYF.

The chain is built from TRBV5-1 and TRBJ2-5, with D maybe TRBD2 (6 bases). In germline, CDR1 is SGHRS, CDR2 YFSETQ. The CDR3 totals 14 residues. Trimming shortened V by 4 bases and J by 11 bases, and 21 bases separated the two germline ends. CDR3 DNA: TGCGCCAGCAGCCCTCCCACCGGGGACTTGGGTCAGTACTTC. Encoded protein: CASSPPTGDLGQYF.

The chain joins TRBV10-3 to TRBJ2-3, with D possibly TRBD1 on 6 matching bases. The CDR3 is made up of 15 amino acids. The V gene lost 0 bases and the J gene lost 4 bases, with 11 bases spanning the gap. Germline assignment: CDR1 ENHRY and CDR2 SYGVKD. The CDR3 protein is CAISESRQVADTQYF. CDR3 sequence (DNA): TGTGCCATCAGTGAGTCTAGACAGGTCGCAGATACGCAGTATTTT.

A few counts support this clonotype. One end of the junction does not line up with germline, which may come from a read error. The CDR3 spells CSARDRDRGIEKLFF. CDR3 coding DNA: TGTAGTGCTAGAGATCGAGACAGGGGAATTGAAAAACTGTTTTTT. This chain joins TRBV20-1 and TRBJ1-4; 8 nucleotides line up with TRBD1. The CDR3 runs 15 residues. Germline CDR1 reads DFQATT; CDR2 reads SNEGSKA (reference sequence).

The genes are TRBV11-1 and TRBJ1-6; 8 nucleotides align to TRBD1. CDR1 is SGHAT and CDR2 is FQDESV in the germline V gene (reference sequence). This CDR3 spans 14 amino acids. V lost 6 bases and J lost 9; bases outside the gene matches: 7. CDR3 DNA sequence: TGTGCCAGCAGGGGAAGACAGGGGAGTTCACCCCTCCACTTT. Its protein is CASRGRQGSSPLHF.

This clonotype was detected only a few times. V usage is TRBV11-2 and J usage is TRBJ1-2, with D unresolved. V shed 5 bases and J shed 4 bases, with 17 bases lying between them. This CDR3 contains 15 residues. The germline gives CDR1 SGHAT, CDR2 FQNNGV. CDR3 bases: TGTGCCAGCAGCGTATTGGAATCCCCGAGCTATGGCTACACCTTC. As protein: CASSVLESPSYGYTF.

The chain uses TRBV10-3 and TRBJ1-2; possible D gene TRBD1, 6 bases. Germline V CDR1 and CDR2: ENHRY, SYGVKD. With 4 bases removed from V and 4 bases from J, the gap between germline ends came to 16 bases. CDR3 length equals 15 residues. The CDR3 region is CAISAEGGLGYGYTF. In nucleotides, the CDR3 is TGTGCCATCAGTGCCGAGGGGGGTCTAGGCTATGGCTACACCTTC.